A selection of T cell receptor beta chains follows, all from one sample in a study of blood T cell repertoires in COVID-19. Libraries were prepared by immunoSEQ multiplex PCR; TCRdb keeps only in-frame clonotypes and omits some of them. The sample lists roughly 500,000 clones; 88% were seen once. Input material: PBMCs or T cells enriched from blood (not recorded which). The receptors were sampled from a woman in her thirties or forties who had recovered from COVID-19. The CDR3 runs from the conserved cysteine through the conserved F or W. D genes are given only for firm matches. For some rows the clone size is stated as once, few or many, or as a class when expanded; others skip it.

D: TRBD1; length: 15; V: TRBV25-1; size: -; J: TRBJ2-5; CDR3: CASTKGQGVQETQYF; DNA: TGTGCCAGCACGAAGGGACAGGGGGTACAGGAGACCCAGTACTTC
D: -; length: 16; V: TRBV7-8; size: -; J: TRBJ2-7; CDR3: CASSLAAGGSSYEQYF; DNA: TGTGCCAGCAGCTTAGCCGCCGGTGGGAGCTCCTACGAGCAGTACTTC
D: TRBD1; length: 17; V: TRBV6-2/TRBV6-3; size: -; J: TRBJ2-7; CDR3: CASSYPRQGINSYEQYF; DNA: TGTGCCAGCAGTTACCCCAGACAGGGGATAAACTCCTACGAGCAGTACTTC
D: TRBD2; length: 16; V: TRBV5-4; size: -; J: TRBJ2-3; CDR3: CASSYGTSGSSDTQYF; DNA: TGTGCCAGCAGCTACGGGACTAGCGGGAGCTCAGATACGCAGTATTTT
D: -; length: 15; V: TRBV2; size: few; J: TRBJ1-5; CDR3: CASSRSTGGNQPQHF; DNA: TGTGCCAGCAGCCGTTCGACAGGCGGCAATCAGCCCCAGCATTTT
D: -; length: 15; V: TRBV6-6; size: once; J: TRBJ2-1; CDR3: CASSSDSRPPNEQFF; DNA: TGTGCCAGCAGCTCCGACAGCCGCCCCCCCAATGAGCAGTTCTTC
D: -; length: 13; V: TRBV2; size: -; J: TRBJ1-4; CDR3: CASIRDFNEKLFF; DNA: TGTGCCAGCATCAGGGACTTTAATGAAAAACTGTTTTTT
D: TRBD1; length: 20; V: TRBV7-8; size: -; J: TRBJ1-3; CDR3: CASSLGRAGDRGYSGNTIYF; DNA: TGTGCCAGCAGCTTAGGTCGAGCCGGGGACAGGGGATACTCTGGAAACACCATATATTTT
D: TRBD2; length: 15; V: TRBV6-5; size: few; J: TRBJ2-3; CDR3: CASSFLAGETDTQYF; DNA: TGTGCCAGCAGTTTTCTAGCGGGAGAAACAGATACGCAGTATTTT
D: TRBD1; length: 14; V: TRBV4-1; size: -; J: TRBJ1-1; CDR3: CASRKDRGHGEAFF; DNA: TGCGCCAGCAGGAAGGACAGGGGGCATGGTGAAGCTTTCTTT
D: TRBD1; length: 14; V: TRBV6-5; size: -; J: TRBJ1-1; CDR3: CASSSLTGASEAFF; DNA: TGTGCCAGCAGTTCCCTAACAGGGGCTTCTGAAGCTTTCTTT
D: -; length: 16; V: TRBV5-1; size: -; J: TRBJ1-2; CDR3: CASSYNPWQQQEGYTF; DNA: TGCGCCAGCAGCTATAACCCCTGGCAGCAGCAGGAAGGCTACACCTTC
D: -; length: 14; V: TRBV25-1; size: few; J: TRBJ1-1; CDR3: CASSAGQRNTEAFF; DNA: TGTGCCAGCAGTGCAGGACAGAGGAACACTGAAGCTTTCTTT
D: -; length: 13; V: TRBV6-5; size: -; J: TRBJ1-5; CDR3: CASSWGVGQPQHF; DNA: TGTGCCAGCAGTTGGGGGGTGGGTCAGCCCCAGCATTTT
D: TRBD1; length: 14; V: TRBV30; size: -; J: TRBJ2-1; CDR3: CAWSPDRLYNEQFF; DNA: TGTGCCTGGAGCCCGGACAGGTTATACAATGAGCAGTTCTTC
D: TRBD1; length: 16; V: TRBV11-2; size: -; J: TRBJ1-1; CDR3: CASSPRPGQGWTEAFF; DNA: TGTGCCAGCAGCCCACGACCGGGACAGGGGTGGACTGAAGCTTTCTTT
D: -; length: 15; V: TRBV30; size: -; J: TRBJ1-4; CDR3: CAWRAWGRTSEKLFF; DNA: TGTGCCTGGAGAGCTTGGGGCAGGACGTCTGAAAAACTGTTTTTT
D: TRBD1; length: 18; V: TRBV7-6; size: -; J: TRBJ2-1; CDR3: CASSLVGQGINSYNEQFF; DNA: TGTGCCAGCAGCTTAGTGGGACAGGGAATCAACTCCTACAATGAGCAGTTCTTC
D: TRBD1; length: 16; V: TRBV13; size: -; J: TRBJ1-2; CDR3: CASSIGGGAYNYGYTF; DNA: TGTGCCAGCAGCATCGGAGGGGGCGCCTATAACTATGGCTACACCTTC
D: TRBD2; length: 15; V: TRBV6-2/TRBV6-3; size: -; J: TRBJ2-7; CDR3: CASSVAGEASYEQYF; DNA: TGTGCCAGCAGTGTAGCGGGAGAGGCTTCCTACGAGCAGTACTTC
D: TRBD2; length: 16; V: TRBV13; size: few; J: TRBJ2-1; CDR3: CASSLMTSGGYNEQFF; DNA: TGTGCCAGCAGCCTCATGACTAGCGGGGGCTACAATGAGCAGTTCTTC
D: -; length: 17; V: TRBV11-2; size: -; J: TRBJ2-3; CDR3: CASSLFNLAVRTDTQYF; DNA: TGTGCCAGCAGCCTCTTCAATTTAGCCGTACGGACAGATACGCAGTATTTT
D: -; length: 15; V: TRBV6-5; size: -; J: TRBJ2-7; CDR3: CASSYSGTSSYEQYF; DNA: TGTGCCAGCAGTTACTCTGGGACATCCTCCTACGAGCAGTACTTC
D: TRBD2; length: 15; V: TRBV7-9; size: -; J: TRBJ2-7; CDR3: CASSPTRGGDYEQYF; DNA: TGTGCCAGCAGCCCCACTCGGGGGGGCGACTACGAGCAGTACTTC
D: TRBD1; length: 13; V: TRBV6-5; size: once; J: TRBJ1-5; CDR3: CASSYSLGQHQHF; DNA: TGTGCCAGCAGTTACTCACTGGGACAGCACCAGCATTTT
D: TRBD1; length: 17; V: TRBV27; size: -; J: TRBJ1-3; CDR3: CASRGQGGLNSGNTIYF; DNA: TGTGCCAGCAGGGGACAGGGCGGGCTAAATTCTGGAAACACCATATATTTT
D: TRBD2; length: 15; V: TRBV7-2; size: -; J: TRBJ2-7; CDR3: CASSLFIAGVAEQYF; DNA: TGTGCCAGCAGCTTATTCATAGCGGGAGTAGCTGAGCAGTACTTC
D: TRBD1; length: 15; V: TRBV5-5; size: -; J: TRBJ1-1; CDR3: CASSPTGGAGTEAFF; DNA: TGTGCCAGCAGTCCGACAGGGGGCGCAGGGACTGAAGCTTTCTTT
D: TRBD1; length: 17; V: TRBV5-1; size: -; J: TRBJ1-4; CDR3: CASSLVAGGVSNEKLFF; DNA: TGCGCCAGCAGCTTGGTGGCAGGGGGCGTGAGTAATGAAAAACTGTTTTTT
D: -; length: 13; V: TRBV7-9; size: -; J: TRBJ1-1; CDR3: CASSLNAVSEAFF; DNA: TGTGCCAGCAGCTTAAATGCGGTCAGTGAAGCTTTCTTT
D: -; length: 14; V: TRBV4-3; size: -; J: TRBJ1-2; CDR3: CASAPGFQNYGYTF; DNA: TGCGCCTCCGCACCGGGATTTCAAAACTATGGCTACACCTTC
D: TRBD1; length: 16; V: TRBV13; size: -; J: TRBJ1-4; CDR3: CASSYGQGATNEKLFF; DNA: TGTGCCAGCAGCTACGGACAGGGTGCAACTAATGAAAAACTGTTTTTT
D: -; length: 14; V: TRBV19; size: -; J: TRBJ1-2; CDR3: CASSIDRLNYGYTF; DNA: TGTGCCAGTAGTATAGATCGACTGAACTATGGCTACACCTTC
D: -; length: 15; V: TRBV24-1; size: -; J: TRBJ1-5; CDR3: CATSDWWGERQPQHF; DNA: TGTGCCACCAGTGATTGGTGGGGGGAACGTCAGCCCCAGCATTTT
D: TRBD1; length: 12; V: TRBV29-1; size: -; J: TRBJ2-7; CDR3: CSVGGQGNEQYF; DNA: TGCAGCGTTGGGGGACAGGGGAACGAGCAGTACTTC
D: TRBD1; length: 13; V: TRBV19; size: -; J: TRBJ1-1; CDR3: CASQDRGGTEAFF; DNA: TGTGCCAGTCAGGACAGGGGGGGGACTGAAGCTTTCTTT
D: -; length: 13; V: TRBV12-3/TRBV12-4; size: few; J: TRBJ1-1; CDR3: CASTQTWNTEAFF; DNA: TGTGCCAGCACCCAAACATGGAACACTGAAGCTTTCTTT
D: -; length: 19; V: TRBV4-3; size: -; J: TRBJ1-1; CDR3: CASSQASEVDMAANTEAFF; DNA: TGCGCCAGCAGCCAAGCAAGTGAGGTAGATATGGCGGCGAACACTGAAGCTTTCTTT
D: TRBD1; length: 14; V: TRBV18; size: -; J: TRBJ2-7; CDR3: CASSPGQGNYEQYF; DNA: TGTGCCAGCTCACCGGGACAGGGGAACTACGAGCAGTACTTC
D: TRBD2; length: 17; V: TRBV23-1; size: -; J: TRBJ2-1; CDR3: CASSQFASGGSYNEQFF; DNA: TGCGCCAGCAGTCAATTTGCTAGCGGGGGCTCCTACAATGAGCAGTTCTTC
D: TRBD1; length: 17; V: TRBV4-1; size: -; J: TRBJ1-2; CDR3: CASSQDRTDRSLYGYTF; DNA: TGCGCCAGCAGCCAAGATCGTACGGACAGGTCTCTCTATGGCTACACCTTC
D: -; length: 20; V: TRBV18; size: -; J: TRBJ2-3; CDR3: CASSPRSTLAHSTSTDTQYF; DNA: TGTGCCAGCTCACCGCGGTCGACGCTAGCGCATTCGACTAGCACAGATACGCAGTATTTT
D: -; length: 13; V: TRBV13; size: -; J: TRBJ2-7; CDR3: CASSLAVTYEQYF; DNA: TGTGCCAGCAGCTTAGCGGTTACCTACGAGCAGTACTTC
D: TRBD1; length: 17; V: TRBV5-5; size: -; J: TRBJ1-1; CDR3: CASSLVRGQGFGTEAFF; DNA: TGTGCCAGCAGCTTGGTTCGAGGACAGGGCTTCGGGACTGAAGCTTTCTTT
D: -; length: 15; V: TRBV27; size: -; J: TRBJ1-6; CDR3: CASSPDRWYNSPLHF; DNA: TGTGCCAGCAGTCCCGACAGATGGTATAATTCACCCCTCCACTTT
D: -; length: 16; V: TRBV23-1; size: -; J: TRBJ2-7; CDR3: CASSQSLPVDFYEQYF; DNA: TGCGCCAGCAGTCAATCGCTACCAGTGGACTTCTACGAGCAGTACTTC
D: -; length: 16; V: TRBV7-2; size: -; J: TRBJ1-5; CDR3: CASSLSGGAPGQPQHF; DNA: TGTGCCAGCAGCTTATCCGGGGGTGCGCCCGGTCAGCCCCAGCATTTT
D: TRBD1; length: 16; V: TRBV4-3; size: -; J: TRBJ2-7; CDR3: CASSQDFGQGNYEQYF; DNA: TGCGCCAGCAGCCAAGATTTTGGACAGGGGAACTACGAGCAGTACTTC
D: -; length: 14; V: TRBV25-1; size: once; J: TRBJ1-1; CDR3: CATSGGYMNTEAFF; DNA: TGTGCCACCTCCGGCGGTTACATGAACACTGAAGCTTTCTTT
D: -; length: 14; V: TRBV19; size: -; J: TRBJ1-5; CDR3: CASSINEAFQPQHF; DNA: TGTGCCAGTAGTATCAACGAGGCGTTTCAGCCCCAGCATTTT
D: -; length: 13; V: TRBV6-4; size: -; J: TRBJ1-6; CDR3: CASRPTGNSPLHF; DNA: TGTGCCAGCAGACCTACAGGGAATTCACCCCTCCACTTT
D: TRBD2; length: 15; V: TRBV3-1/TRBV3-2; size: -; J: TRBJ2-1; CDR3: CASSQDLIAGNEQFF; DNA: TGTGCCAGCAGCCAAGATCTGATAGCGGGGAATGAGCAGTTCTTC
D: TRBD2; length: 14; V: TRBV20-1; size: once; J: TRBJ2-3; CDR3: CSASKAGGGDTQYF; DNA: TGCAGTGCTAGTAAGGCGGGAGGGGGAGATACGCAGTATTTT
D: -; length: 13; V: TRBV19; size: -; J: TRBJ1-4; CDR3: CASSRGMNEKLFF; DNA: TGTGCCAGTAGTAGGGGCATGAATGAAAAACTGTTTTTT
D: -; length: 12; V: TRBV9; size: -; J: TRBJ1-2; CDR3: CASSADFYGYTF; DNA: TGTGCCAGCAGCGCGGACTTTTATGGCTACACCTTC
D: -; length: 15; V: TRBV24-1; size: -; J: TRBJ2-7; CDR3: CATSDFTGRRVRSYF; DNA: TGTGCCACCAGTGATTTTACCGGGCGGAGGGTAAGGTCGTACTTC
D: -; length: 13; V: TRBV3-1/TRBV3-2; size: -; J: TRBJ1-1; CDR3: CASSQVRSDEAFF; DNA: TGTGCCAGCAGCCAAGTTCGGAGCGATGAAGCTTTCTTT
D: TRBD1; length: 17; V: TRBV5-1; size: -; J: TRBJ2-6; CDR3: CASSLPTGGSGANVLTF; DNA: TGCGCCAGCAGCTTGCCTACAGGGGGCTCTGGGGCCAACGTCCTGACTTTC
D: TRBD1; length: 13; V: TRBV2; size: -; J: TRBJ1-2; CDR3: CASRYRGNYGYTF; DNA: TGTGCCAGCAGGTACAGGGGGAACTATGGCTACACCTTC